Listed here is a single TCR beta chain. The data derive from a study of blood T cell repertoires in COVID-19. Study-wide background: Acute-phase and convalescent COVID-19 samples originated in the United States, Italy and Spain.

Deletions cut 1 base from V and 3 bases from J, with 9 bases between. Germline-derived CDR1 and CDR2 are LNHDA and SQIVND (reference sequence). The length of the CDR3 is 14 residues. Sequenced by immunoSEQ multiplex PCR; TCRdb stores in-frame clones only, minus some. The sample holds 200,000 to 250,000 clones, around nine tenths seen once. This TCR was recovered from a woman aged 60-70 years with acute or convalescent COVID-19. Sequenced: peripheral blood. The chain employs TRBV19 and TRBJ1-1, with D uncertain. CDR3 coding DNA: TGTGCCAGTAGTATAGGCTTTGAGGACACTGAAGCTTTCTTT. Encoded protein: CASSIGFEDTEAFF.